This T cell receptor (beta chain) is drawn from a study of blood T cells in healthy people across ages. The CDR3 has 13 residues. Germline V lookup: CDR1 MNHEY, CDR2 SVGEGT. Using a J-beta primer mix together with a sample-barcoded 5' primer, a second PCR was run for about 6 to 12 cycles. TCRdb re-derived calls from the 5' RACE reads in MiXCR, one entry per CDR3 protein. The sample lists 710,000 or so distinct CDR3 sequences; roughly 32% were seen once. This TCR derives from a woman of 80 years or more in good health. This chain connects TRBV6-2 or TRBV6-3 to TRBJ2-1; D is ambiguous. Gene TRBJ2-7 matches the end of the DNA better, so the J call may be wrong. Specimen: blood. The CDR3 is CASIPRGHNEQYF. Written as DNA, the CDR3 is TGTGCCAGCATCCCCCGCGGCCACAATGAGCAGTACTTC.